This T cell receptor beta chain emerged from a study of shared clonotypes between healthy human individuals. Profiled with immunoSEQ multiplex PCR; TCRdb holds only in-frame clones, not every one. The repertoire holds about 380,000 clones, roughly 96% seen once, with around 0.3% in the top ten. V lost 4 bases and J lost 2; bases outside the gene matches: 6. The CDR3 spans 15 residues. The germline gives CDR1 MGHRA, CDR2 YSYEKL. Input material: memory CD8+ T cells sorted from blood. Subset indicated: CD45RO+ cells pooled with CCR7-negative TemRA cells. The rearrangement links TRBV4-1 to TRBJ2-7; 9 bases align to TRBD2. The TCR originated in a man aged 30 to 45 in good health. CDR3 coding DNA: TGCGCCAGCAGCCGGTCTAGCGGGACCGCCTACGAGCAGTACTTC. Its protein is CASSRSSGTAYEQYF.